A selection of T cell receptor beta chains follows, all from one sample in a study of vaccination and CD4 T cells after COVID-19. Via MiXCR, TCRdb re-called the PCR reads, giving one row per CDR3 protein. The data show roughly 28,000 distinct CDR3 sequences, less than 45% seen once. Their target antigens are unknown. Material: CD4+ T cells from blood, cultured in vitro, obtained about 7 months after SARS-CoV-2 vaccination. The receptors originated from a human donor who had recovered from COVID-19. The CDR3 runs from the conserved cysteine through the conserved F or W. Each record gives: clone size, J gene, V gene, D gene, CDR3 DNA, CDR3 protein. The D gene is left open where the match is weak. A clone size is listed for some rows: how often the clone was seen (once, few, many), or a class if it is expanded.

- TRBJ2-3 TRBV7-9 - TGTGCCAGCAGCTTACAGGGAGACCCAGATACGCAGTATTTT CASSLQGDPDTQYF
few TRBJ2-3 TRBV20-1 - TGCAGTCAAGGCCGGGAAGGTACGCAGTATTTT CSQGREGTQYF
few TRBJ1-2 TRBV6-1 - TGTGCCAGCAGATCCAGGGTAACCTATGGCTACACCTTC CASRSRVTYGYTF
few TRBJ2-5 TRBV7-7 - TGTGCCAGCAGCTTAGGTTTTACTATTGGGCGGTTCGCGGAGACCCAGTACTTC CASSLGFTIGRFAETQYF
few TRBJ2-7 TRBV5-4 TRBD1 TGTGCCAGCAGCCTGCAGGGGGTTGACGAGCAGTACTTC CASSLQGVDEQYF
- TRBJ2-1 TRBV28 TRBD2 TGTGCCAGCAGGCTAGGTGTTAGCGGGAGGTGGAATGAGCAGTTCTTC CASRLGVSGRWNEQFF
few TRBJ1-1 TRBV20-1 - TGCAGTGCTACGGAGAACGCTGAAGCTTTCTTT CSATENAEAFF
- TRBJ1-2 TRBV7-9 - TGTGCCAGCAGCTTAACCCCCGCCGGCTACTATGGCTACACCTTC CASSLTPAGYYGYTF
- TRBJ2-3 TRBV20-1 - TGCAGTGCTAGAGATCCTTCTAGGGCGCAGGAGGATACGCAGTATTTT CSARDPSRAQEDTQYF
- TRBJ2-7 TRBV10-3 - TGTGCCATCAGTGACCTCTACGAGCAGTACTTC CAISDLYEQYF
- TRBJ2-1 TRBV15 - TGTGCCACCAGCAGAGGGGGGTACAATGAGCAGTTCTTC CATSRGGYNEQFF
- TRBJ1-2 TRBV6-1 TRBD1 TGTGCCAGCACCCGGACAGGCCCCGACTATGGCTACACCTTC CASTRTGPDYGYTF
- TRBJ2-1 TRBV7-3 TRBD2 TGTGCCAGCAGTCAAAGACTAGCGGGGGGGAATGAGCAGTTCTTC CASSQRLAGGNEQFF
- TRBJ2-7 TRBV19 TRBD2 TGTGCCAGTAGTTCGGGACTAGGAATAACCTACGAGCAGTACTTC CASSSGLGITYEQYF
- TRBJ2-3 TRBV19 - TGTGCCAGTAGCTGGAAGGTGTCCGGGGGTACGCAGTATTTT CASSWKVSGGTQYF
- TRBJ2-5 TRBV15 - TGTGCCACCTCGTACGGGACTCAAGAGACCCAGTACTTC CATSYGTQETQYF
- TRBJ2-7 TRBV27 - TGTGCCATAACCGAAAGGGGCAGAACCTACGAGCAGTACTTC CAITERGRTYEQYF
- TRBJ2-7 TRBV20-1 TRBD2 TGCAGTGCTGCCGGACTAGCGCGATTCTCCTACGAGCAGTACTTC CSAAGLARFSYEQYF
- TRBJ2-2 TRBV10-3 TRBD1 TGTGCCATCAGTGAAACAGGGGGCTTGCTCACCGGGGAGCTGTTTTTT CAISETGGLLTGELFF
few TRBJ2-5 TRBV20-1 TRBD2 TGCAGTGCTAGACTAGCGGGAGGGGCCCAAGAGACCCAGTACTTC CSARLAGGAQETQYF
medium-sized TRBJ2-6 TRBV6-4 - TGTGCCAGCAGTGACAACTCTGGGGCCAACGTCCTGACTTTC CASSDNSGANVLTF
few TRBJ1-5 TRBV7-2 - TGTGCCAGCAGCTTAGCACATCAGCCCCAGCATTTT CASSLAHQPQHF
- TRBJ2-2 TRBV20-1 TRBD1 TGCAGTGCTAGCGGGACAGGTAGTACCGGGGAGCTGTTTTTT CSASGTGSTGELFF
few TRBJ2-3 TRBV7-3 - TGTGCCAGCAGCTTAACGATCGGGATGCGTGGTACAGATACGCAGTATTTT CASSLTIGMRGTDTQYF
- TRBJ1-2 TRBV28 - TGTGCCAGCAGCCTCCCGGGGGCCTCGCCAAACTATGGCTACACCTTC CASSLPGASPNYGYTF
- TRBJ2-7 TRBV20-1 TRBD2 TGCAGTGCTAACGTCCTAGCGGGAGGGGAAGAGCAGTACTTC CSANVLAGGEEQYF
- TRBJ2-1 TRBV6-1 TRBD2 TGTGCCGGCAGCGTAACTAGCGGGGACTACAATGAGCAGTTCTTC CAGSVTSGDYNEQFF
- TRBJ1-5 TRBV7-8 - TGTGCCAGCAGCTTTAGGCCCCATCCTGGACTCAATCAGCCCCAGCATTTT CASSFRPHPGLNQPQHF
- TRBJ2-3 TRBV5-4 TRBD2 TGTGCCAGCAGCACAGGACTAGCGGGAGGGGGTACAGATACGCAGTATTTT CASSTGLAGGGTDTQYF
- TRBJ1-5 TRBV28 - TGTGCCAGCACCCCGACCCGGGGATATAGCAATCAGCCCCAGCATTTT CASTPTRGYSNQPQHF
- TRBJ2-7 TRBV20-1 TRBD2 TGCAGTGCTAGAGATATTCAAGCGGGAGGGGGCGAGCAGTACTTC CSARDIQAGGGEQYF
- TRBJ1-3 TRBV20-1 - TGCAGTGCTAGAGAGGCAGGGAGGGACACCATATATTTT CSAREAGRDTIYF
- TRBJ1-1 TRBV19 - TGTGCCAGCCGATCAGGGGCGGCAGGGAACACTGAAGCTTTCTTT CASRSGAAGNTEAFF
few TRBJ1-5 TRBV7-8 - TGTGCCAGCAGCTCCCGGTGGAGCAATCAGCCCCAGCATTTT CASSSRWSNQPQHF